The entry that follows covers one T cell receptor beta chain sequence. The assay was immunoSEQ multiplex PCR, and TCRdb's table has in-frame clones only and misses some. Of about 2.4 million clones listed, more than 90% are singletons. The data are from a study of shared clonotypes between healthy human individuals. Deletions cut 4 bases from V and 0 bases from J, with 11 bases between. The CDR3 sequence is 16 residues long. Germline V gene data show CDR1 as SGHRS and CDR2 as YFSETQ. The sample consisted of naive CD4+ T cells sorted from blood. Subset indicated: CD45RA+ positively selected. The chain links TRBV5-1 to TRBJ2-6, with unresolved D. This TCR came from a man in his late teens or twenties in good health. This CDR3 is CASSPDAYSGANVLTF. The DNA of the CDR3 is TGCGCCAGCAGCCCGGATGCTTACTCTGGGGCCAACGTCCTGACTTTC.